These T cell receptor beta chains were read from a single sample in a study of blood T cell repertoires in COVID-19. Profiling relied on immunoSEQ multiplex PCR, and the TCRdb table lists in-frame clones only, not all of them. The sample yields under 200,000 clones, around four fifths seen once. The specimen sequenced was peripheral blood. These receptors all come from a man between 65 and 85 years old with active or convalescent COVID-19. Both conserved end residues are part of each CDR3. Each record gives: V gene, D gene, clone size, J gene, CDR3 protein, CDR3 DNA. A D gene is named only where the DNA matches it firmly. Not every row has a clone size; where given, it reads once, few, many or a size class.

>TRBV19|-|-|TRBJ1-2
CASSIRLDTLGGYTF
TGTGCCAGTAGTATAAGGCTGGACACCCTCGGGGGCTACACCTTC
>TRBV25-1|-|-|TRBJ2-5
CASSEARQQETQYF
TGTGCCAGCAGTGAAGCCAGACAGCAAGAGACCCAGTACTTC
>TRBV10-3|TRBD2|-|TRBJ2-3
CAISGRSGTSGRSGLADTQYF
TGTGCCATCAGTGGGAGATCCGGGACTAGCGGGAGAAGTGGGTTAGCAGATACGCAGTATTTT
>TRBV29-1|TRBD2|once|TRBJ2-5
CSVQAGGETQYF
TGCAGCGTTCAAGCGGGAGGAGAGACCCAGTACTTC
>TRBV5-4|-|-|TRBJ1-1
CASSLSGSVGYTEAFF
TGTGCCAGCTCCCTTTCTGGGAGTGTGGGGTACACTGAAGCTTTCTTT
>TRBV12-5|-|-|TRBJ2-1
CASGLWQGNNEQFF
TGTGCTAGTGGTTTGTGGCAGGGCAACAATGAGCAGTTCTTC
>TRBV19|-|few|TRBJ1-2
CASSIQGLGGYTF
TGTGCCAGTAGTATACAGGGATTAGGAGGCTACACCTTC
>TRBV2|-|-|TRBJ2-3
CASRYTDTQYF
TGTGCTAGCAGATACACAGATACGCAGTATTTT
>TRBV7-7|-|once|TRBJ1-1
CASSLALFTEVNTEAFF
TGTGCTAGCAGCTTAGCCTTATTTACGGAGGTAAACACTGAAGCTTTCTTT
>TRBV6-5|TRBD1|-|TRBJ1-2
CASGGQGTYNYGYTF
TGTGCCAGCGGGGGACAGGGGACTTATAACTATGGCTACACCTTC
>TRBV5-1|TRBD1|-|TRBJ2-2
CASSQSAQGPERELFF
TGCGCCAGCAGCCAGTCGGCACAGGGGCCAGAGAGGGAGCTGTTTTTT
>TRBV5-8|-|-|TRBJ2-2
CASSLSFGSSTGELFF
TGTGCCAGCAGCTTGTCGTTTGGTTCGAGTACCGGGGAGCTGTTTTTT